The sequence of this T cell receptor beta chain was determined in a study of blood T cell repertoires in COVID-19. On the study more broadly: Sample material is recorded as cDNA or gDNA derived from T cells, B-cell-depleted T cells, or PBMCs.

The V and J ends lost 5 bases and 7 bases, in that order; junction bases with no gene match: 5. This CDR3 contains 13 residues. The germline gives CDR1 SGHAT, CDR2 FQDESV (reference sequence). As handled by the study authors: How many nucleated cells were present was estimated from reference gene primer amplification. TCRdb keeps only in-frame clones here, not all; method: immunoSEQ multiplex PCR. V and J calls and clone size are given by that table; D and trimming were obtained from the DNA. The sample has 150,000 to 200,000 clones, approximately 84% seen once. This sequence was found in an elderly woman with COVID-19, enrolled during active disease. The sample taken for sequencing was peripheral blood. The chain has TRBV11-1 and TRBJ2-3, with 8 positions matching TRBD1. The DNA for the CDR3 is TGTGCCAGCAGCGCCAACAGGGGGAATACGCAGTATTTT. This codes for CASSANRGNTQYF.